This T cell receptor beta chain comes out of a study of T cells in Graves' hyperthyroidism and ophthalmopathy (dated by TCRdb to between 2018 and 2020). Regarding the research as a whole: Peripheral blood samples were taken at initial diagnosis, before any treatment was given. After blood sampling, hyperthyroidism patients were treated with methimazole at a starting dose of 30 mg daily, and ophthalmopathy patients were treated with high-dose intravenous methylprednisolone. To identify distinguishing TCR V-J signatures, a discovery cohort of 100 patients was used, comprising 43 with Graves' ophthalmopathy and roughly 60 with stable Graves' hyperthyroidism. Prospective prediction of ophthalmopathy was tested in an independent validation cohort of 18 to 20 hyperthyroidism patients and some 17 patients who later progressed to ophthalmopathy. The approximately 97 discovery patients were randomly divided into training and test sets at a 7:3 ratio. The paper describes TCR Vbeta CDR3 sequencing of 140 or so peripheral blood samples, made up of around 41 ophthalmopathy patients, roughly 72 hyperthyroidism patients and about 17 progressor patients. In addition, the study compared T-cell repertoires in thyroid tissue and in blood from several Graves' hyperthyroidism patients. Overall results and qualifications from the work: Most expanded thyroid clonotypes (frequency above 0.001) were also detected in blood, a finding suggesting that blood repertoires may reflect thyroid immune responses. In cross-validation, a model built on a 13 V-J signature told ophthalmopathy apart from stable hyperthyroidism with approximately 90% sensitivity and roughly 81% specificity, and in testing the same model reached 80%/75%. In validation, progression to ophthalmopathy was predicted by the model with 70.59% sensitivity and 72.22% specificity, a median of about 6.4 months before onset. No statistical method was used to fix the sample size in advance, and group allocation was not hidden from the investigators.

Based on the germline V gene, the CDR1 and CDR2 sequences are SGHTA and FQGTGA. The CDR3 goes from the cysteine to the phenylalanine over 13 residues. The kept DNA is CDR3 alone, 39 bases in frame from the first base. V was cut back by 6 bases and J by 7 bases, leaving a gap of 15 bases between them. Moderately to severely active disease, a Clinical Activity Score of at least 3, a NOSPECS grade of at least 4, and a duration under 3 months were present in ophthalmopathy patients. Patients with uncontrolled infections, other autoimmune diseases, pregnancy or lactation were excluded. Diagnoses were established on the basis of clinical symptoms, serum thyroxine and TRAb, thyroid ultrasound, and orbital computed tomography. PBMCs were separated from approximately 10 ml of fresh peripheral blood using Ficoll-Paque density gradient centrifugation. Total RNA was extracted with Trizol reagent, and quality was checked on an Agilent 2100 Bioanalyzer.

The TCR beta CDR3 regions were amplified from RNA transcripts. A first-round RT-PCR of the TCR CDR3 used the HTBI primer set with the Qiagen OneStep RT-PCR kit. Libraries were constructed in a second round of multiplex PCR, after which size selection and purification were carried out. The libraries were sequenced on an Illumina HiSeq2000 using paired-end 100 bp reads. The source study handled its data this way. Raw data were processed with SOAPnuke, discarding reads with adapters, uncalled bases, mean Phred below 15, or no exact constant-primer or identifier match. High-quality paired reads were merged with COPE v1.2.5, and unique nucleotide sequences were defined as clonotypes. MiTCR v1.1 was used to align the clonotypes against IMGT TRBV, TRBD and TRBJ reference segments. Only V-J combinations with frequency above 0.0001, covering 99% to 99.2% of repertoires, were analysed. The TCS score was defined as F50 (clonal expansion) divided by E x V (chaos), with BLOSUM62-based TCRdist calculated between CDR3 peptides within each V-J. Welch's t-statistics and random forest reduced roughly 540 V-J features to 13, which were used in a naive Bayes classifier (R e1071). The public reads were reanalyzed by TCRdb: fastp trimming at Q25, MiXCR alignment, in-frame beta chains only. A single entry per CDR3 protein holds the most common genes and DNA from its merged rows. TCRdb, rather than the study authors, made the V and J calls. The sample records 490,000 or so distinct CDR3 sequences, under 25% of which are singletons. In total, the top ten clones hold 49% of the sample.

Comment on this clonotype: Its antigen remains undetermined. Base qualities are missing; no much larger clone stands one base away.

The sequenced material came from blood. The receptor was derived from a woman aged 65 to 85 with Graves' ophthalmopathy. This sequence uses TRBV7-3 and TRBJ1-1, with the D gene too uncertain to name. Here the CDR3 is given as CASSYTDGLEAFF. The nucleotides read TGTGCCAGCAGTTATACTGACGGTCTTGAAGCTTTCTTT.